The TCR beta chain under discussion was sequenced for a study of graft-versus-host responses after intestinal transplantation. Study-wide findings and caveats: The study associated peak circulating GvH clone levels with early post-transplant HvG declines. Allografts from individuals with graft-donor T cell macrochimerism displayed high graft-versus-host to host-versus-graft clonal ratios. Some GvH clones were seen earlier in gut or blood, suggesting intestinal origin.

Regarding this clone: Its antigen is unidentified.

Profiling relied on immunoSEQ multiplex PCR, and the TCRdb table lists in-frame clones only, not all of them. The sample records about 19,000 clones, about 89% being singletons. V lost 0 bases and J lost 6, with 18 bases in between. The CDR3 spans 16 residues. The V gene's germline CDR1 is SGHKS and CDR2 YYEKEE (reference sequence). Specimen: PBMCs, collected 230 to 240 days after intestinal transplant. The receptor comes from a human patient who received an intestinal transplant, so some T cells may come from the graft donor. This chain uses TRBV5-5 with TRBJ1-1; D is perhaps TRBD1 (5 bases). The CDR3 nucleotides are TGTGCCAGCAGCTTGGTCCGGGGCGACAAGAGGCCTGAAGCTTTCTTT. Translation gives CASSLVRGDKRPEAFF.